This T cell receptor beta chain was captured in a study of cytomegalovirus exposure and HLA in healthy donors. Study outcomes and limitations: Most TCR beta V segments were productive about 90% or about 30% of the time in an earlier analysis.

Points on this clone: As yet, its antigen is unknown.

Primers for the PCR totalled 60 Vbeta and 13 Jbeta. Sequencing was performed with immunoSEQ multiplex PCR; in TCRdb, only in-frame clones are kept and a portion is missing. The repertoire holds 150,000 or so clones, with roughly 80% as singletons. Sequenced sample: PBMCs. This clonotype was sampled from a female donor in good health and CMV-seronegative.

DNA of the CDR3: TGTGCCAGCAGCTTAGCAGGACAGGGTGACAAGACCCAGTACTTC. Translating it yields CASSLAGQGDKTQYF. This chain connects TRBV7-6 to TRBJ2-5; TRBD1 aligns across 8 bases. Losses at the gene ends were 0 bases for V and 6 bases for J; bases not matched to a gene: 6. Per germline, CDR1 SGHVS and CDR2 FNYEAQ. The CDR3 is made up of 15 amino acids.